The entry below describes one TCR beta chain. The data derive from a study of blood T cell repertoires in COVID-19. The CDR3 consists of 16 residues. V shed 5 bases and J 5 bases; nucleotides not matched to a gene: 12. Germline CDR1 reads SEHNR; CDR2 reads FQNEAQ (reference sequence). Assay: immunoSEQ multiplex PCR; the TCRdb copy retains only in-frame clones and omits some. The sample has 250,000 to 300,000 clones; roughly 88% are singletons. The participants were between roughly 18 and 100 years old and came from under 25 US areas. The chain employs TRBV7-9 and TRBJ2-1; TRBD2 aligns across 7 bases. The receptor's source is a woman aged 25 to 39 who had recovered from COVID-19. The sequencing input was PBMCs or T cells enriched from blood (not recorded which). The CDR3 bases are TGTGCCAGCAGCCCCCCCGCGCTAGCGGATAACAATGAGCAGTTCTTC. Amino acids: CASSPPALADNNEQFF. The variable domain in full, completed from reference TRBV7-9 and TRBJ2-1, reads DTGVSQNPRHKITKRGQNVTFRCDPISEHNRLYWYRQTLGQGPEFLTYFQNEAQLEKSRLLSDRFSAERPKGSFSTLEIQRTEQGDSAMYLCASSPPALADNNEQFFGPGTRLTVL.